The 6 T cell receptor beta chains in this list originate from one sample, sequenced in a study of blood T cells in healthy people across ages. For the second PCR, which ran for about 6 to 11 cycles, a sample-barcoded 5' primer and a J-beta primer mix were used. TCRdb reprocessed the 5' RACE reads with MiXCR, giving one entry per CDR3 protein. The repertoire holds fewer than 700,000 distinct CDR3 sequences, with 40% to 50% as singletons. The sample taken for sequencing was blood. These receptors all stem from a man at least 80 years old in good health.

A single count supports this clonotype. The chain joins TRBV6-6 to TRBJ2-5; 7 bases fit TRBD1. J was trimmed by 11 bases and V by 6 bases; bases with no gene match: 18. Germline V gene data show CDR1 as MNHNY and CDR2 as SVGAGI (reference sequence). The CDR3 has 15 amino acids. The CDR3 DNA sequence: TGTGCCAGCAGAATACAGGGACAGTCGAGAAATGAGCAGTACTTC. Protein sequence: CASRIQGQSRNEQYF.

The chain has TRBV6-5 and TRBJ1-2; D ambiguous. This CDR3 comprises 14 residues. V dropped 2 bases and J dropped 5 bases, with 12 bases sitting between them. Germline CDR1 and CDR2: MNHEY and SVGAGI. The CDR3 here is CASSYARLEYGYTF. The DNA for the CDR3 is TGTGCCAGCAGTTACGCGAGGTTAGAGTATGGCTACACCTTC.

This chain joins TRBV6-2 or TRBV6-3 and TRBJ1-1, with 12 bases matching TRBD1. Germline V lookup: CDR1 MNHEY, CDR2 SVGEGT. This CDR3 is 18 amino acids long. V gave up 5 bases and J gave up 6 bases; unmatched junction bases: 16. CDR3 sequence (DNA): TGTGCCAGCAGTCTCCGGGACAGGGGGCTTCCAGCGTATGCTGAAGCTTTCTTT. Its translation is CASSLRDRGLPAYAEAFF.

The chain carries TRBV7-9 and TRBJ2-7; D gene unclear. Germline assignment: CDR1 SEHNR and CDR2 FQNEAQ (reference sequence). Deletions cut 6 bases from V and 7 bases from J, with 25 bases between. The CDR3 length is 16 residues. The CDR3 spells CASSQLKTSSYNEQYF. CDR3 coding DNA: TGTGCCAGCAGTCAGTTGAAGACCAGCTCCTACAATGAGCAGTACTTC.

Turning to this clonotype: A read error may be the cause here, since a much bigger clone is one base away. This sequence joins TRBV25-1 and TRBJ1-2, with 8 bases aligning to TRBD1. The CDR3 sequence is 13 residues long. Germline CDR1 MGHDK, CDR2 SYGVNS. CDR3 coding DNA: TGTGCCAGCAGAGGGACAGGAGTATATGACTACACCTTC. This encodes CASRGTGVYDYTF.

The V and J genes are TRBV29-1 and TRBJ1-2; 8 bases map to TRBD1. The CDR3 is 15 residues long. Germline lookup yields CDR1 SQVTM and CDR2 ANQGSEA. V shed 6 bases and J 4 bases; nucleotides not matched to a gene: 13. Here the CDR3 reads CSVQPGEGQVYGYTF. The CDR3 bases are TGCAGCGTCCAACCGGGGGAGGGACAGGTCTATGGCTACACCTTC. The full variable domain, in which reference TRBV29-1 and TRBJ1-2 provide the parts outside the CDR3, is SAVISQKPSRDICQRGTSLTIQCQVDSQVTMMFWYRQQPGQSLTLIATANQGSEATYESGFVIDKFPISRPNLTFSTLTVSNMSPEDSSIYLCSVQPGEGQVYGYTFGSGTRLTVV.